This note documents a single T cell receptor beta chain sequence. Germline CDR1 reads MNHEY; CDR2 reads SMNVEV (reference sequence). The CDR3 sequence is 17 residues long. Germline trimming cut 2 bases from V and 4 bases from J; bases unmatched to any gene: 9. These data come from a study of OX40 agonist ivuxolimab in advanced cancers. This table comes from immunoSEQ multiplex PCR, and its TCRdb copy is limited to in-frame clones, with some not included. The sample lists 75,000 to 95,000 clones; roughly 90% were seen once. The rearrangement uses TRBV27 and TRBJ2-1; 9 bases agree with TRBD1. The clonotype was recovered from an adult with an advanced solid tumor such as melanoma, head and neck, liver or kidney cancer. This material consisted of CD4+ or CD8+ T cells sorted from blood, taken in a trial of the OX40 agonist ivuxolimab. The CDR3 bases are TGTGCCAGCAGTTTAATCCCGACAGGGGGAAAATACAATGAGCAGTTCTTC. Its protein is CASSLIPTGGKYNEQFF.